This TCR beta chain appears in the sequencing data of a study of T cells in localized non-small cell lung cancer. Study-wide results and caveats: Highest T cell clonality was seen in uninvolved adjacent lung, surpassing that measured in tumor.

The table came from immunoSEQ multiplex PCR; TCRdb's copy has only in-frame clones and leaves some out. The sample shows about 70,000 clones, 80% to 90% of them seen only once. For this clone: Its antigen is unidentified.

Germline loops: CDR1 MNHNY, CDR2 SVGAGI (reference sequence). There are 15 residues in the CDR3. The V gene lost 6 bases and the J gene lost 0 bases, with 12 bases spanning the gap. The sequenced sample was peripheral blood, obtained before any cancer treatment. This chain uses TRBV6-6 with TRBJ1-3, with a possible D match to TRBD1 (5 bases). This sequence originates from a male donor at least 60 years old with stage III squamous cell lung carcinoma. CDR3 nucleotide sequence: TGTGCCAGCAGAACGACAGATTACTCTGGAAACACCATATATTTT. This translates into CASRTTDYSGNTIYF.